Presented here are 11 T cell receptor beta chains from one specimen sequenced in a study of T cells in Graves' hyperthyroidism and ophthalmopathy. There were TCR beta CDR3 regions amplified from RNA transcripts. Primed by the HTBI set, a first-round RT-PCR was run on the TCR CDR3. TCRdb called the multiplex PCR reads again in MiXCR, with one record for every CDR3 protein. The table includes about 700,000 distinct CDR3 sequences, approximately 15% detected once. The sample was blood. These receptor sequences come from a woman aged 18-35 years with Graves' hyperthyroidism.

This sequence joins TRBV27 and TRBJ2-7, with 11 bases identical to TRBD2. CDR1 MNHEY and CDR2 SMNVEV come from the germline V gene (reference sequence). The CDR3 is 17 amino acids. J was trimmed by 4 bases and V by 5 bases; bases with no gene match: 13. CDR3 residues: CASSLTLAGGPDYEQYF. The CDR3 bases are TGTGCCAGCAGTCTAACTTTAGCGGGAGGGCCTGATTACGAGCAGTACTTC.

A few counts support this clonotype. The chain has TRBV10-2 and TRBJ2-5, with a tentative D call TRBD1 (6 bases). V was cut by 6 bases and J by 2 bases, with 16 bases left in between. CDR1 and CDR2 (germline): WSHSY, SAAADI. This CDR3 has 15 amino acids. CDR3 protein: CASRLTMDRQETQYF. The CDR3 DNA reads TGCGCCAGCAGACTTACAATGGACAGACAAGAGACCCAGTACTTC.

V and J are TRBV25-1 and TRBJ2-5, with 7 bases fitting TRBD1. From germline, CDR1 is MGHDK and CDR2 SYGVNS. Germline trimming cut 5 bases from V and 5 bases from J; bases unmatched to any gene: 11. The CDR3 consists of 15 residues. CDR3 sequence: CASSNPTGIRETQYF. The CDR3 DNA follows: TGTGCCAGCAGTAATCCGACAGGGATCAGGGAGACCCAGTACTTC.

This clonotype was counted a few times. The rearrangement joins TRBV19 to TRBJ2-5, with TRBD1 matching over 8 bases. Germline CDR1 is LNHDA and CDR2 is SQIVND (reference sequence). This CDR3 comprises 13 residues. With V trimmed by 3 bases and J by 3 bases, 0 bases remained unmatched. CDR3 sequence: CASSMDREETQYF. The CDR3 DNA is TGTGCCAGTAGTATGGACAGGGAAGAGACCCAGTACTTC. Supplemented by reference TRBV19 and TRBJ2-5, the full variable domain reads DGGITQSPKYLFRKEGQNVTLSCEQNLNHDAMYWYRQDPGQGLRLIYYSQIVNDFQKGDIAEGYSVSREKKESFPLTVTSAQKNPTAFYLCASSMDREETQYFGPGTRLLVL.

This clonotype was seen many times. The chain carries TRBV29-1 and TRBJ2-3, with a tentative D call TRBD2 (6 bases). V lost 2 bases and J lost 0, with 9 bases in between. This CDR3 has 14 amino acids. CDR1 SQVTM and CDR2 ANQGSEA come from the germline V gene. The CDR3 loop is CSVERLASTDTQYF. The CDR3 nucleotides read TGCAGCGTTGAAAGGCTAGCGAGCACAGATACGCAGTATTTT.

The chain links TRBV7-7 to TRBJ2-2; no clear D gene. The CDR3 contains 14 residues. CDR1 is SSHAT and CDR2 is FNYEAQ in the germline V gene (reference sequence). The V and J ends lost 5 bases and 3 bases respectively, with 10 bases between them. Written as DNA, the CDR3 is TGTGCCAGCAGCCCTGAGGAGTACACCGGGGAGCTGTTTTTT. Translated: CASSPEEYTGELFF.

This clonotype has at least ten counts. The chain is built from TRBV7-2 and TRBJ2-5, with D possibly being TRBD2 (6 bases). V lost 5 bases, J lost 4 bases, and 14 bases lay in between. Germline V gene data show CDR1 as SGHTA and CDR2 as FQGNSA. The CDR3 runs 14 residues. This chain's CDR3 is CASSTDGGRETQYF. The CDR3 bases are TGTGCCAGCAGCACGGACGGGGGTAGAGAGACCCAGTACTTC.

This clonotype was recorded many times. CDR3 residues: CASSVLGLAGTYEQYF. The CDR3 bases are TGTGCCAGCAGTGTCCTAGGACTAGCGGGAACGTACGAGCAGTACTTC. The chain joins TRBV28 to TRBJ2-7, with TRBD2 identical over 12 bases. The CDR3 covers 16 residues. Losses at the gene ends were 5 bases for V and 4 bases for J; bases not matched to a gene: 9. The germline V gene encodes CDR1 MDHEN and CDR2 SYDVKM.

The chain couples TRBV28 to TRBJ2-1, with D unclear. Trimming pared 6 bases from V and 3 bases from J, leaving 15 bases between. Germline V CDR1 and CDR2: MDHEN, SYDVKM. This CDR3 spans 15 amino acids. CDR3 bases: TGTGCCAGCAGACAACCAGGTACCAACTACAATGAGCAGTTCTTC. It translates to CASRQPGTNYNEQFF.

The sample holds many counts of this clonotype. The chain is built from TRBV2 and TRBJ1-2; no definite D call. CDR1 and CDR2 (germline): SNHLY, FYNNEI. The length of the CDR3 is 14 residues. V shed 5 bases and J shed 4 bases, with 14 bases lying between them. The CDR3 DNA reads as TGTGCCAGCAGTTATACATCGCCAGCCTATGGCTACACCTTC. It yields the protein CASSYTSPAYGYTF.

This clonotype was found a few times. V and J are TRBV19 and TRBJ1-1; D perhaps matches TRBD1 (6 bases). The V end was cut by 6 bases, the J end by 0 bases, with 20 bases between. Germline CDR1 and CDR2: LNHDA and SQIVND (reference sequence). This CDR3 is 17 amino acids long. The CDR3 DNA is TGTGCCAGTAGGACGATGGACAGCGATTATATGAACACTGAAGCTTTCTTT. Translated: CASRTMDSDYMNTEAFF.